The source of this T cell receptor beta chain is a study of tumor-infiltrating lymphocytes in primary liver carcinoma. Study-wide points: Only about 7-24% of top clones occurred in every one of the five tumor regions. Less overlap was seen in tumor-adjacent and tumor-blood pairs than in tumor region pairs.

It was from approximately 20-30 mg of unsorted bulk tissue that RNA and DNA were co-extracted. TCR beta cDNA was prepared out of roughly 450 ng total RNA by means of a constant-region primer. Slightly modified ARM-PCR with three nested multiplex PCR rounds yielded TCR beta libraries. Forward primers for TRBV1-TRBV30 and a C-beta reverse primer served the first two PCR rounds, at about 11 cycles each. Via MiXCR, TCRdb re-called the multiplex PCR reads, giving one row per CDR3 protein. The sample shows tens of thousands of distinct CDR3 sequences, around 70% of them seen only once. Of note for this clonotype: Its target is unknown. Sequence at one end of the junction differs from germline and may be a read error.

The CDR3 sequence is 12 residues long. Looked up from germline, CDR1 is ENHRY and CDR2 is SYGVKD. V is TRBV10-3 and J is TRBJ2-7, with D uncertain. The J call is in doubt because the DNA end fits TRBJ2-1 better. The sequence was collected from a man between 35 and 55 years old with primary liver carcinoma and hepatitis B virus infection. Specimen: liver tumor tissue from sampling region 1. The subset: tumor region T1, superior pole. In DNA form, the CDR3 reads TGTGCCATCTGTGAGTCAAAGGGCGAGCAGTTCTTC. Translating gives CAICESKGEQFF.